The rows below give T cell receptor beta chains drawn from one sample of a study of blood T cells in healthy people across ages. TCRdb reprocessed the 5' RACE reads via MiXCR and lists one record per CDR3 protein. Among over 950,000 distinct CDR3 sequences listed, just over 50% were seen once. Sequenced material: blood. The origin of the receptors is an older woman in good health. Each CDR3 is given with its conserved first and last residue. A D gene is named only where the DNA matches it firmly. Expanded clones get a size class; other rows say once, few or many, or leave the size out.

D gene: TRBD1; J gene: TRBJ2-2; clone size: NA; V gene: TRBV12-3/TRBV12-4; CDR3 protein: CASKPEGTGNTGELFF; CDR3 DNA: TGTGCCAGCAAACCAGAAGGGACAGGGAACACCGGGGAGCTGTTTTTT
D gene: NA; J gene: TRBJ2-1; clone size: few; V gene: TRBV20-1; CDR3 protein: CSARDEGGGQFF; CDR3 DNA: TGCAGTGCTAGAGATGAGGGGGGAGGGCAGTTCTTC
D gene: NA; J gene: TRBJ2-1; clone size: few; V gene: TRBV9; CDR3 protein: CASSVVLLGEQFF; CDR3 DNA: TGTGCCAGCAGCGTAGTCTTATTGGGTGAGCAGTTCTTC
D gene: NA; J gene: TRBJ1-5; clone size: NA; V gene: TRBV7-2; CDR3 protein: CASSPRGQGIYQPQHF; CDR3 DNA: TGTGCCAGCAGCCCCAGGGGCCAGGGGATTTATCAGCCCCAGCATTTT
D gene: NA; J gene: TRBJ2-3; clone size: few; V gene: TRBV19; CDR3 protein: CASANDHVSSTDTQYF; CDR3 DNA: TGTGCCAGCGCTAACGATCACGTTTCTAGCACAGATACGCAGTATTTT
D gene: TRBD2; J gene: TRBJ2-6; clone size: NA; V gene: TRBV6-5; CDR3 protein: CASSSLLAGGSGANVLTF; CDR3 DNA: TGTGCCAGCAGTTCACTACTAGCGGGAGGATCTGGGGCCAACGTCCTGACTTTC
D gene: NA; J gene: TRBJ2-2; clone size: many; V gene: TRBV12-3/TRBV12-4; CDR3 protein: CASSLGRGARELFF; CDR3 DNA: TGTGCCAGCAGTTTAGGACGGGGAGCCCGGGAGCTGTTTTTT
D gene: TRBD2; J gene: TRBJ2-3; clone size: NA; V gene: TRBV28; CDR3 protein: CASRPTGLASDTQYF; CDR3 DNA: TGTGCCAGCAGGCCTACGGGACTAGCCTCCGATACGCAGTATTTT
D gene: NA; J gene: TRBJ2-7; clone size: NA; V gene: TRBV4-2; CDR3 protein: CASSPTEGESYEQYF; CDR3 DNA: TGTGCCAGCAGCCCTACCGAGGGAGAGTCCTACGAGCAGTACTTC
D gene: TRBD2; J gene: TRBJ2-5; clone size: NA; V gene: TRBV28; CDR3 protein: CASGLAAYQETQYF; CDR3 DNA: TGTGCCAGCGGACTAGCGGCCTACCAAGAGACCCAGTACTTC
D gene: TRBD2; J gene: TRBJ2-7; clone size: NA; V gene: TRBV3-1; CDR3 protein: CASSQIAGAYEQYF; CDR3 DNA: TGTGCCAGCAGCCAAATAGCGGGAGCCTACGAGCAGTACTTC
D gene: TRBD2; J gene: TRBJ2-4; clone size: NA; V gene: TRBV7-8; CDR3 protein: CASSRSYERLAGAKNIQYF; CDR3 DNA: TGTGCCAGCAGCCGAAGCTATGAGAGACTAGCGGGAGCCAAAAACATTCAGTACTTC
D gene: NA; J gene: TRBJ1-2; clone size: few; V gene: TRBV7-2; CDR3 protein: CASSRERTNYGYTF; CDR3 DNA: TGTGCCAGCAGCAGGGAAAGAACTAACTATGGCTACACCTTC
D gene: NA; J gene: TRBJ1-1; clone size: NA; V gene: TRBV4-3; CDR3 protein: CASSQVAFGGTEAFF; CDR3 DNA: TGCGCCAGCAGCCAAGTTGCCTTTGGGGGGACTGAAGCTTTCTTT
D gene: NA; J gene: TRBJ2-7; clone size: NA; V gene: TRBV30; CDR3 protein: CAWRDRYEQYF; CDR3 DNA: TGTGCCTGGAGGGACCGCTACGAGCAGTACTTC
D gene: TRBD1; J gene: TRBJ2-7; clone size: NA; V gene: TRBV4-1; CDR3 protein: CASSPPGTGRYEQYF; CDR3 DNA: TGCGCCAGCAGCCCCCCCGGGACAGGACGCTACGAGCAGTACTTC
D gene: NA; J gene: TRBJ2-7; clone size: NA; V gene: TRBV12-3/TRBV12-4; CDR3 protein: CASSLTTSSYEQYF; CDR3 DNA: TGTGCCAGCAGTTTAACTACAAGCTCCTACGAGCAGTACTTC
D gene: TRBD2; J gene: TRBJ2-1; clone size: NA; V gene: TRBV12-3/TRBV12-4; CDR3 protein: CASSPLSPRVAGQFF; CDR3 DNA: TGTGCCAGCAGTCCCTTAAGCCCCCGGGTAGCGGGACAGTTCTTC
D gene: NA; J gene: TRBJ1-2; clone size: NA; V gene: TRBV20-1; CDR3 protein: CSALGGTDGNTF; CDR3 DNA: TGCAGTGCCCTAGGAGGGACGGATGGCAACACCTTC
D gene: NA; J gene: TRBJ2-7; clone size: NA; V gene: TRBV12-3/TRBV12-4; CDR3 protein: CASSNSYAYEQYF; CDR3 DNA: TGTGCCAGCTCTAATAGCTACGCCTACGAGCAGTACTTC
D gene: NA; J gene: TRBJ2-7; clone size: NA; V gene: TRBV21-1; CDR3 protein: CASSRKAACAYEQYF; CDR3 DNA: TGTGCCAGCAGCAGAAAAGCAGCCTGTGCCTACGAGCAGTACTTC
D gene: NA; J gene: TRBJ1-6; clone size: NA; V gene: TRBV27; CDR3 protein: CASSPSRGYNSPLHF; CDR3 DNA: TGTGCCAGCAGTCCCAGTAGGGGTTACAATTCACCCCTCCACTTT
D gene: TRBD1; J gene: TRBJ2-6; clone size: few; V gene: TRBV28; CDR3 protein: CASCLGQSSGANVLTF; CDR3 DNA: TGTGCCAGCTGTCTGGGACAGAGCTCTGGGGCCAACGTCCTGACTTTC
D gene: TRBD2; J gene: TRBJ2-1; clone size: NA; V gene: TRBV29-1; CDR3 protein: CSALLAGGLYPDNEQFF; CDR3 DNA: TGCAGCGCCCTACTAGCGGGAGGGCTTTATCCTGATAATGAGCAGTTCTTC
D gene: NA; J gene: TRBJ2-7; clone size: few; V gene: TRBV10-3; CDR3 protein: CAISMDIYEQYF; CDR3 DNA: TGTGCCATCAGCATGGACATCTACGAGCAGTACTTC
D gene: NA; J gene: TRBJ2-2; clone size: NA; V gene: TRBV6-5; CDR3 protein: CASSPHKNTGELFF; CDR3 DNA: TGTGCCAGCAGCCCCCACAAGAACACCGGGGAGCTGTTTTTT
D gene: NA; J gene: TRBJ2-7; clone size: NA; V gene: TRBV28; CDR3 protein: CASSAEGVWYEQYF; CDR3 DNA: TGTGCCAGCAGTGCAGAGGGGGTCTGGTACGAGCAGTACTTC
D gene: NA; J gene: TRBJ2-5; clone size: NA; V gene: TRBV7-8; CDR3 protein: CASSLSNVAETQYF; CDR3 DNA: TGTGCCAGCAGCTTATCGAATGTAGCGGAGACCCAGTACTTC
D gene: TRBD2; J gene: TRBJ2-1; clone size: NA; V gene: TRBV9; CDR3 protein: CASSVVGGRNEQFF; CDR3 DNA: TGTGCCAGCAGCGTAGTTGGCGGGAGGAATGAGCAGTTCTTC
D gene: NA; J gene: TRBJ2-3; clone size: few; V gene: TRBV7-8; CDR3 protein: CASSLILEGTDTQYF; CDR3 DNA: TGTGCCAGCAGCTTAATTTTGGAAGGGACAGATACGCAGTATTTT
D gene: NA; J gene: TRBJ2-7; clone size: once; V gene: TRBV28; CDR3 protein: CASSWLTEQYF; CDR3 DNA: TGTGCCAGCAGTTGGTTAACCGAGCAGTACTTC
D gene: TRBD1; J gene: TRBJ2-4; clone size: few; V gene: TRBV6-2/TRBV6-3; CDR3 protein: CASSYQNRDRGLAKNIQYF; CDR3 DNA: TGTGCCAGCAGTTACCAAAACCGGGACAGGGGGCTAGCCAAAAACATTCAGTACTTC
D gene: NA; J gene: TRBJ2-3; clone size: few; V gene: TRBV7-2; CDR3 protein: CAISLFGWESDTQYF; CDR3 DNA: TGTGCCATTTCACTTTTCGGTTGGGAGTCAGATACGCAGTATTTT
D gene: NA; J gene: TRBJ2-5; clone size: few; V gene: TRBV6-5; CDR3 protein: CASSHREGQETQYF; CDR3 DNA: TGTGCCAGCAGCCACAGGGAGGGCCAAGAGACCCAGTACTTC
D gene: NA; J gene: TRBJ2-4; clone size: many; V gene: TRBV10-3; CDR3 protein: CAIVSVGPASGKNIQYF; CDR3 DNA: TGTGCCATCGTCTCCGTCGGTCCCGCGTCTGGCAAAAACATTCAGTACTTC